This T cell receptor (beta chain) appears in the sequencing data of a study of regulatory T cells in long-lasting Graves disease. Time point specified: newly diagnosed GD, antithyroid drugs for less than 3 months. Extracted PBMC RNA gave rise to the TCR library. CDR3 length: 15 amino acids. The V gene's germline CDR1 is KGHDR and CDR2 SFDVKD. Trimming shortened V by 5 bases and J by 5 bases, and 17 bases separated the two germline ends. Arm-PCR with iRepertoire HTBI primers amplified the CDR3 regions for these TCR beta libraries. TCRdb redid the calling of the multiplex PCR reads with MiXCR, one entry per CDR3 protein. The table records roughly 350,000 distinct CDR3 sequences, 15% to 20% of them present only once. This clonotype was seen ten or more times. The same specimen was also included in a second study, on T cells in Graves' hyperthyroidism and ophthalmopathy.

The sequence was obtained from a woman aged 18-29 years with Graves disease. This chain uses TRBV24-1 with TRBJ2-5; tentatively, D is TRBD2 (5 bases). Sequenced here: peripheral blood mononuclear cells (PBMCs), sampled at new diagnosis, from a patient treated with antithyroid drugs. CDR3 in DNA: TGTGCCACCAGTGCCCACGGCGTGGGCGGGGAGACCCAGTACTTC. Encoded protein: CATSAHGVGGETQYF.